Reported below is one T cell receptor (beta chain). Antigen: not known. This record belongs to a study of shared clonotypes between healthy human individuals. Study at large: Per donor, three plates held CD4 naive cells, three held CD4 memory, two held CD8 naive and one held CD8 memory.

The protocol was immunoSEQ multiplex PCR, while the TCRdb copy is restricted to in-frame clones and leaves out a portion. The sample has 2 million to 2.5 million clones, approximately 96% seen once. Into CD45RA+ naive and CD45RA-negative memory subsets, the CD4+ cells were split. Losses at the gene ends were 4 bases for V and 2 bases for J; bases not matched to a gene: 2. CDR1 and CDR2 (germline): SGHDN, FVKESK. This CDR3 region has 14 residues. General observations from the study: Sampling used blood alone; tissue repertoires probably differ.

This receptor was taken from a man younger than 30 in good health. Material: naive CD4+ T cells sorted from blood. Subset in this sample: CD45RA+ positively selected. This chain links TRBV14 with TRBJ2-7, with 10 bases aligning to TRBD1. The DNA for the CDR3 is TGTGCCAGCAGCCCGGGACAGGGGCCCTACGAGCAGTACTTC. Amino acids: CASSPGQGPYEQYF.